The entry that follows covers one T cell receptor (beta chain) sequence. It lacks a known antigen. There are no base qualities to consult, and no much larger clone falls within one base. Spanning cysteine to phenylalanine, the CDR3 consists of 15 amino acids. Only CDR3 DNA is held: 45 bases, read in frame from base 1. The CDR1 and CDR2 encoded by the germline V gene are MNHEY and SVGEGT. The junction carries 11 bases between V and J, which are trimmed by 6 bases and 0 bases respectively. Preparation of the library involved 5' RACE. The instrument given in TCRdb is Illumina HiSeq 2500. A second PCR of about 6 to 11 cycles was performed with a sample-barcoded 5' primer and a J-beta primer mix. Each TCR beta cDNA molecule received a unique molecular identifier from a template-switch 5' adaptor carrying 12 random nucleotides. Each sample yielded at least 2.5 million CDR3-containing paired-end reads. The Mint cDNA synthesis kit, primed by a TRBC-specific oligonucleotide, was used to synthesize first-strand cDNA from all RNA. Following uracil-DNA glycosylase treatment, a first 18-cycle PCR with universal primers M1SS and BC2_uni_R was performed on all cDNA. The published analysis was carried out like this. Normalization of each sample was performed by random selection of 1 million high-quality reads, each carrying a distinct molecular identifier. Reads sharing molecular identifiers were discarded rather than binned into consensus sequences. MiTCR, run with a Q25 quality threshold and the strictest error-elimination algorithm, handled CDR3 identification, clonotype clustering and error correction. Lower-bound total TCR beta diversity was estimated with a nonparametric unseen species model using Euler transformation. TCRdb reprocessed the public reads (quality trimming at Q25 with fastp, clone calling with MiXCR) and kept in-frame beta chains. Entries that share a CDR3 protein sequence are merged under the most common genes and DNA. The V and J calls and clone size are TCRdb's, not the authors'. The sample contains fewer than 700,000 distinct CDR3 sequences, around 38% of them found a single time. Of the sample, 30% is held by the ten largest clones.

The roughly 39 donors, aged 6 to 90 years, were systemically healthy Caucasian individuals from Russia. Each donor gave 9.5 to 10 milliliters of peripheral blood, drawn into EDTA-treated Vacutainer tubes. PBMCs were isolated by Ficoll-Paque density-gradient centrifugation, with at least 6 million obtained per sample. Trizol reagent was used to extract total RNA from the PBMCs, yielding at least 5.5 micrograms per sample. The percentages of naive CD45RAhigh/CD27high T cells were determined by flow cytometry on a PBMC aliquot from every donor. This specimen comes from a study of blood T cells in healthy people across ages (dated by TCRdb to between 2014 and 2017). Turning to the overall study: In model experiments, template switching captured about one uniquely barcoded TCR beta cDNA molecule for every two T cells. The study analyzed two additional independent replicas of 1 million unique cDNA reads from the same blood draw for two donors, one aged 18 to 30 and one aged 80 or older. Donors of different ages were randomly distributed across sequencing lanes to avoid experimental bias. The study measured age-related changes in TCR beta repertoire diversity using deep sequencing normalized with unique cDNA molecular identifiers. The donors were divided into four age groups: young (average approximately 17 years), middle-aged (almost 40), aged (about 60) and long-lived (about 84). Overall results and qualifications from the work: As age increased, observed TCR beta diversity per million T cells dropped in a roughly linear way, and a significant reduction was already evident by age 40. Estimates of total diversity based on one million sequenced T cells were regarded as lower bounds and as underestimates. Conclusive comparison of naive and antigen-experienced compartments was prevented by the profiling of bulk unsorted PBMCs. Donor CMV infection status was unknown, potentially confounding age-related changes in expanded clonotypes. The long-lived group showed more naive CD4+ T cells, fewer expanded clones and increased TCR diversity than the aged group, suggesting age selection. The percentage of naive T cells measured by flow cytometry correlated strongly with observed TCR beta diversity.

The source material was blood. The V gene is TRBV6-2 or TRBV6-3 and the J gene is TRBJ2-2; the D gene is unclear. The sequence was collected from an elderly man in good health. For the CDR3, the sequence is CASSPTAPNTGELFF. The sequence in DNA is TGTGCCAGCAGCCCGACCGCCCCGAACACCGGGGAGCTGTTTTTT.